What follows are 7 T cell receptor beta chains derived from one specimen sequenced in a study of immune evolution from preneoplasia to lung adenocarcinoma. Libraries were prepared by immunoSEQ multiplex PCR; TCRdb keeps only in-frame clonotypes and omits some of them. The table shows thousands of clones, with about four fifths occurring only once. The sequenced sample consisted of FFPE adjacent normal lung tissue. All receptors come from a donor of 70 years or more with lung adenocarcinoma.

The rearrangement links TRBV15 to TRBJ1-5; no firm D call. The germline V and J ends were trimmed by 0 bases and 4 bases, with 16 bases remaining between them. The CDR3 contains 17 residues. CDR1 is LNHNV and CDR2 is YYDKDF in the germline V gene (reference sequence). The CDR3 DNA sequence: TGTGCCACCAGCAGAGACCGAACGGGGATTGGGAATCAGCCCCAGCATTTT. Translating gives CATSRDRTGIGNQPQHF.

The V and J genes are TRBV28 and TRBJ1-1, with D unclear. V was cut by 6 bases and J by 0 bases, with 8 bases left in between. Germline loops: CDR1 MDHEN, CDR2 SYDVKM. This CDR3 region has 13 residues. This CDR3 is CASSRTLNTEAFF. The CDR3 nucleotides are TGTGCCAGCAGCCGGACCTTGAACACTGAAGCTTTCTTT.

This clone was detected only once. V is TRBV6-4 and J is TRBJ2-6; D gene ambiguous. The V gene's germline CDR1 is MRHNA and CDR2 SNTAGT. The CDR3 sequence is 16 residues long. The germline V and J ends were trimmed by 3 bases and 0 bases, with 9 bases remaining between them. The CDR3 region has the DNA TGTGCCAGCAGTGAATCTACAGCCTCTGGGGCCAACGTCCTGACTTTC. This encodes CASSESTASGANVLTF.

This clone was seen only once. Other DNA variants within this sample encode the same CDR3. This rearrangement joins TRBV15 to TRBJ1-2; D remains ambiguous. CDR3 length: 14 residues. The V end was cut by 3 bases, the J end by 6 bases, with 14 bases between. CDR1 LNHNV and CDR2 YYDKDF come from the germline V gene (reference sequence). As DNA, the CDR3 is TGTGCCACCAGCAGGGGCGGGGTTGTTGATGGCTACACCTTC. Translation: CATSRGGVVDGYTF.

The chain combines TRBV15 with TRBJ1-1; D is undetermined. The CDR3 sequence is 14 residues long. CDR1 and CDR2 from the germline V gene are LNHNV and YYDKDF (reference sequence). V lost 0 bases and J 7 bases, leaving 12 bases between the germline ends. CDR3 bases: TGTGCCACCAGCAGAGATGTCCTTAGGGATGAAGCTTTCTTT. Translation gives CATSRDVLRDEAFF.

V is TRBV7-3 and J is TRBJ2-1; a possible D gene is TRBD2 (6 bases). The germline CDR1 and CDR2 sequences are SGHTA and FQGTGA. V lost 8 bases, J lost 8 bases, and 16 bases lay in between. The CDR3 is 13 residues long. CDR3 sequence: CASGRTRGDEQFF. CDR3 nucleotide sequence: TGTGCCAGCGGGAGGACGAGGGGCGATGAGCAGTTCTTC.

This chain uses TRBV5-1 with TRBJ1-1; TRBD1 matches 9 bases. Germline CDR1 and CDR2: SGHRS and YFSETQ. CDR3 length equals 12 residues. J lost 4 bases, V lost 5 bases, and 0 bases had no gene match. CDR3: CASRQGATEAFF. CDR3 nucleotide sequence: TGCGCCAGCAGACAGGGGGCCACTGAAGCTTTCTTT.